Following are 30 T cell receptor beta chains from one sample sequenced in a study of CD8 T cells in ankylosing spondylitis. Study results and limitations: Within ankylosing spondylitis blood, a TCR beta motif made up of roughly eight highly homologous variants appeared to be characteristic.

Via MiXCR, TCRdb re-called the 5' RACE reads, giving one row per CDR3 protein. The sample lists fewer than 550,000 distinct CDR3 sequences; about 5.2% were seen once. Antigen specificity for these receptors is unknown. Sample: blood, either unsorted or a sorted T cell fraction (not recorded which). The receptor set was obtained from a male donor with ankylosing spondylitis.

The chain employs TRBV18 and TRBJ2-5; 10 nucleotides line up with TRBD2. V lost 3 bases to trimming and J lost 4 bases; unmatched junction nucleotides: 2. Germline V gives CDR1 KGHSH, CDR2 LQKENI. The CDR3 consists of 14 residues. CDR3 loop: CASSPSSGRETQYF. The DNA for the CDR3 is TGTGCCAGCTCACCGTCTAGCGGGAGAGAGACCCAGTACTTC.

The sample holds many counts of this clonotype. This chain joins TRBV29-1 and TRBJ2-1; 8 nucleotides agree with TRBD1. V was pared by 5 bases and J by 0 bases, with 3 bases of the junction left unmatched. The CDR3 loop spans 14 amino acids. Germline assignment: CDR1 SQVTM and CDR2 ANQGSEA. CDR3 DNA: TGCAGCGTTCGGACAGGGCTCTCCTACAATGAGCAGTTCTTC. Translated: CSVRTGLSYNEQFF.

This clonotype has ten or more counts. The CDR3 region is CASLADRASTEAFF. The CDR3 DNA follows: TGTGCCAGCTTAGCCGACAGGGCTAGCACTGAAGCTTTCTTT. V gene TRBV18 combines with J gene TRBJ1-1; 7 bases agree with TRBD1. V lost 7 bases to trimming and J lost 4 bases; unmatched junction nucleotides: 9. CDR3 length: 14 amino acids. The V gene's germline CDR1 is KGHSH and CDR2 LQKENI.

This clonotype was observed at least ten times. The chain employs TRBV9 and TRBJ2-1; D is unclear. Germline CDR1 and CDR2: SGDLS and YYNGEE. This CDR3 has 18 amino acids. The V gene lost 2 bases and the J gene lost 3 bases, with 21 bases spanning the gap. The CDR3 sequence is CASSVETPQGGDYNEQFF. The CDR3 DNA reads TGTGCCAGCAGCGTCGAGACACCTCAAGGTGGGGACTACAATGAGCAGTTCTTC.

This clonotype was seen at least ten times. The chain uses TRBV4-1 and TRBJ2-1; D possibly corresponds to TRBD1 (6 bases). Germline V gene sequence: CDR1 MGHRA, CDR2 YSYEKL. The CDR3 loop spans 14 amino acids. V was clipped by 0 bases and J by 10 bases, with 13 bases between them. The CDR3 region is CASSQEENRAEQFF. The DNA of the CDR3 is TGCGCCAGCAGCCAAGAAGAAAACAGGGCCGAGCAGTTCTTC.

This clonotype was observed at least ten times. V gene TRBV12-3 or TRBV12-4 combines with J gene TRBJ2-5, with D maybe TRBD2 (6 bases). This CDR3 contains 15 residues. The V gene lost 5 bases and the J gene lost 4 bases, with 17 bases spanning the gap. Here the CDR3 DNA reads TGTGCCAGCAGTGAGCTGGCCCTGGGGGGAGAGACCCAGTACTTC. This encodes CASSELALGGETQYF.

The chain carries TRBV5-1 and TRBJ2-1; 9 nucleotides match TRBD1. The V gene's germline CDR1 is SGHRS and CDR2 YFSETQ. V was clipped by 4 bases and J by 2 bases; unmatched bases: 4. The CDR3 has 15 residues. The CDR3 coding sequence is TGCGCCAGCAGCCAGGGACAGGGACCCTACAATGAGCAGTTCTTC. It specifies CASSQGQGPYNEQFF.

This chain connects TRBV6-1 to TRBJ2-7, with a weak D call TRBD2 (5 bases). Trimming shortened V by 7 bases and J by 2 bases, and 12 bases separated the two germline ends. The germline gives CDR1 MNHNS, CDR2 SASEGT. This CDR3 is 13 amino acids long. The CDR3 spells CASTEAGPYEQYF. Written as DNA, the CDR3 is TGTGCCAGCACTGAGGCGGGTCCCTACGAGCAGTACTTC.

This clonotype was recorded at least ten times. CDR3 loop: CASSSYTNTGELFF. Written as DNA, the CDR3 is TGCGCCAGCAGCAGCTATACGAACACCGGGGAGCTGTTTTTT. The chain joins TRBV5-1 to TRBJ2-2; no reliable D call. Trimming took off 4 bases at V and 0 bases at J, with 7 bases between the two ends. The CDR3 has 14 residues. From germline, CDR1 is SGHRS and CDR2 YFSETQ.

This clonotype has at least ten counts. The chain combines TRBV7-2 with TRBJ2-4; 7 bases are a match to TRBD2. Germline V gene lookup returns CDR1 SGHTA and CDR2 FQGNSA. The CDR3 is 15 amino acids. V was pared by 0 bases and J by 9 bases, with 8 bases of the junction left unmatched. This chain's CDR3 is CASSLAGGDTGIQYF. The CDR3 nucleotides are TGTGCCAGCAGCTTAGCGGGGGGGGATACGGGCATTCAGTACTTC.

This clonotype was seen ten or more times. The V call is TRBV5-1, the J call TRBJ1-2; maybe TRBD1 (6 bases). V lost 0 bases, J lost 6 bases, and 15 bases lay in between. Germline V gene sequence: CDR1 SGHRS, CDR2 YFSETQ. This CDR3 spans 15 amino acids. DNA of the CDR3: TGCGCCAGCAGCTTGGCCGTGACAGGTGGCGATGGCTACACCTTC. Encoded protein: CASSLAVTGGDGYTF.

In its sample, this clonotype was seen many times. The chain links TRBV10-3 to TRBJ2-7, with TRBD2 matching over 13 bases. Looked up from germline, CDR1 is ENHRY and CDR2 is SYGVKD. V lost 9 bases, J lost 6 bases, and 11 bases stayed unmatched. This CDR3 has 15 residues. DNA for the CDR3: TGTGCCATTATGAAATCCGGACTAGCGGGAGTCGAGCAGTACTTC. This encodes CAIMKSGLAGVEQYF.

This clonotype was observed many times. This sequence joins TRBV20-1 and TRBJ2-2, with D uncertain. From germline, CDR1 is DFQATT and CDR2 SNEGSKA (reference sequence). The CDR3 loop spans 16 amino acids. V was shortened by 0 bases and J by 0 bases, with 11 bases between the two germline ends. The CDR3 DNA sequence: TGCAGTGCTAGAGATCAACGGCCATCGAACACCGGGGAGCTGTTTTTT. Protein: CSARDQRPSNTGELFF.

This clonotype has a count of ten or more. The CDR3 nucleotides read TGTGCCAGCAGCTCAGAAAGGACAGGGGTCCGTTCACGGAACACTGAAGCTTTCTTT. Its protein product is CASSSERTGVRSRNTEAFF. The chain couples TRBV11-2 to TRBJ1-1; TRBD1 agrees at 9 bases. Germline loops: CDR1 SGHAT, CDR2 FQNNGV. The V gene end was trimmed by 4 bases and the J gene end by 1 base; junction bases not matched to a gene: 16. CDR3 size: 19 residues.

This clonotype was observed at least ten times. The chain combines TRBV6-1 with TRBJ2-7; 9 bases align to TRBD1. Germline-derived CDR1 and CDR2 are MNHNS and SASEGT. V gave up 1 base and J gave up 3 bases; unmatched junction bases: 4. This CDR3 has 15 residues. CDR3 DNA: TGTGCCAGCAGTGAAGGCGGGACAGGGCTCTACGAGCAGTACTTC. Translation gives CASSEGGTGLYEQYF.

This clonotype was seen repeatedly, ten times or more. The chain employs TRBV29-1 and TRBJ2-1; possibly TRBD1 for D (5 bases). The CDR3 is 13 residues long. Trimming took 2 bases from V and 6 from J, leaving 11 bases between them. Germline V CDR1 and CDR2: SQVTM, ANQGSEA. The CDR3 is CSVEQGIANEQFF. CDR3 DNA sequence: TGCAGCGTTGAACAGGGAATAGCCAATGAGCAGTTCTTC.

This clonotype was found many times. V and J are TRBV5-6 and TRBJ1-1; D might be TRBD1 (6 bases). Germline-derived CDR1 and CDR2 are SGHDT and YYEEEE. With 3 bases removed from V and 2 bases from J, the gap between germline ends came to 17 bases. The CDR3 runs to 16 residues. CDR3 bases: TGTGCCAGCAGCTCACTCAACCGGGGGCTAAACACTGAAGCTTTCTTT. Amino acids: CASSSLNRGLNTEAFF.

This clonotype has ten or more counts. This chain connects TRBV7-9 to TRBJ2-1; 7 nucleotides agree with TRBD2. The CDR3 runs to 15 residues. The germline V gene encodes CDR1 SEHNR and CDR2 FQNEAQ (reference sequence). The J segment lost 2 bases and the V segment lost 6 bases, leaving 7 bases of the junction unmatched. CDR3 nucleotides: TGTGCCAGCAGAGGAGCGGGGTCTACCTACAATGAGCAGTTCTTC. Amino acid sequence: CASRGAGSTYNEQFF.

This clonotype occurred many times. The chain carries TRBV27 and TRBJ1-5; D is uncertain. From germline, CDR1 is MNHEY and CDR2 SMNVEV (reference sequence). The CDR3 loop spans 16 amino acids. V lost 6 bases and J 0 bases, leaving 15 bases between the germline ends. Here the CDR3 reads CASRRLGEYSNQPQHF. The CDR3 nucleotides read TGTGCCAGCAGGAGATTAGGAGAGTATAGCAATCAGCCCCAGCATTTT.

In its sample, this clonotype was seen many times. The chain links TRBV11-2 to TRBJ2-1, with a possible D match to TRBD2 (7 bases). CDR1 is SGHAT and CDR2 is FQNNGV in the germline V gene. This CDR3 comprises 14 residues. V lost 1 base to trimming and J lost 6 bases, with 10 bases between them. This chain's CDR3 is CASSLGGGPNEQFF. The DNA for the CDR3 is TGTGCCAGCAGCTTAGGGGGGGGGCCCAATGAGCAGTTCTTC.

This clonotype was picked up many times. The chain joins TRBV29-1 to TRBJ2-3; D not resolved. The CDR3 loop spans 13 amino acids. CDR1 and CDR2 (germline): SQVTM, ANQGSEA. V gave up 3 bases and J gave up 2 bases, with 9 bases separating them. CDR3 sequence: CSVEGKYTDTQYF. Written as DNA, the CDR3 is TGCAGCGTTGAGGGGAAATACACAGATACGCAGTATTTT.

Ten or more counts support this clonotype. The DNA for the CDR3 is TGTGCCAGCAGTCACGGACGGGGGGCCCCGACCTACAATGAGCAGTTCTTC. Translated: CASSHGRGAPTYNEQFF. V is TRBV6-2 or TRBV6-3 and J is TRBJ2-1; maybe TRBD2 (7 bases). Germline lookup yields CDR1 MNHEY and CDR2 SVGEGT. This CDR3 is built from 17 residues. V was trimmed by 5 bases and J by 2 bases, leaving 19 bases between them.

This clonotype was recorded a few times. This chain joins TRBV9 and TRBJ2-5, with D possibly matching TRBD2 (7 bases). Between the trimmed V and J ends, which lost 1 base and 1 base, there was a span of 11 bases. There are 15 residues in the CDR3. CDR1 and CDR2 (germline): SGDLS, YYNGEE. Here the CDR3 reads CASSVSGGLQETQYF. In DNA form, the CDR3 reads TGTGCCAGCAGCGTATCCGGGGGGCTCCAAGAGACCCAGTACTTC.

This clonotype was recorded a few times. CDR3 sequence (DNA): TGCAGTGCTAGTTGGCAGAGCACAGATACGCAGTATTTT. Its protein is CSASWQSTDTQYF. The chain joins TRBV20-1 to TRBJ2-3; D remains ambiguous. Germline V CDR1 and CDR2: DFQATT, SNEGSKA (reference sequence). V was trimmed by 3 bases and J by 0 bases, leaving 7 bases between them. This CDR3 is built from 13 residues.

This clonotype occurred many times. The CDR3 coding sequence is TGTGCCAGCAGCTTAGTTCCTAGCGCTGCAACCGGGGAGCTGTTTTTT. It specifies CASSLVPSAATGELFF. The V call is TRBV7-2, the J call TRBJ2-2; possible D gene TRBD2, 6 bases. The CDR3 runs to 16 residues. Trimming removed 1 base from V and 5 bases from J, with 14 bases in between. The germline V gene has CDR1 SGHTA and CDR2 FQGNSA.

This clonotype was recorded a few times. The gene calls are TRBV9 and TRBJ1-1; perhaps TRBD1 as D (5 bases). This CDR3 spans 17 amino acids. CDR1 and CDR2 (germline): SGDLS, YYNGEE. Trimming pared 3 bases from V and 1 base from J, leaving 19 bases between. The CDR3 here is CASSAPREGASNTEAFF. In nucleotides, the CDR3 is TGTGCCAGCAGCGCACCCAGGGAAGGGGCTTCGAACACTGAAGCTTTCTTT.

This clonotype was observed at least ten times. This chain connects TRBV5-1 to TRBJ2-1, with 9 positions matching TRBD1. This CDR3 comprises 15 residues. Losses at the gene ends were 4 bases for V and 10 bases for J; bases not matched to a gene: 12. The V gene's germline CDR1 is SGHRS and CDR2 YFSETQ. The CDR3 nucleotides read TGCGCCAGCAGCCCCCCGACAGGGGGTTTAAGGGAGCAGTTCTTC. Amino acid sequence: CASSPPTGGLREQFF.

This clonotype was seen at least ten times. The chain couples TRBV6-1 to TRBJ1-2; 7 bases are a match to TRBD1. Germline loops: CDR1 MNHNS, CDR2 SASEGT. CDR3 length equals 15 residues. Losses at the gene ends were 5 bases for V and 4 bases for J; bases not matched to a gene: 10. The CDR3, as DNA: TGTGCCAGCAGTAGACAGGGTTCGGAAAGCTATGGCTACACCTTC. As protein: CASSRQGSESYGYTF.

This clonotype showed up many times. The chain combines TRBV18 with TRBJ2-5; D might be TRBD2 (5 bases). The CDR3 totals 14 residues. Trimming took 5 bases from V and 2 from J, leaving 12 bases between them. Germline CDR1 reads KGHSH; CDR2 reads LQKENI. CDR3 nucleotide sequence: TGTGCCAGCTCAGAGCGGCAGAGACAAGAGACCCAGTACTTC. Translated, it gives CASSERQRQETQYF.

This clonotype was observed at least ten times. J is TRBJ2-3 and V is TRBV18, with 10 bases matching TRBD1. V lost 3 bases, J lost 3 bases, and 6 bases stayed unmatched. Germline V gene data show CDR1 as KGHSH and CDR2 as LQKENI. The CDR3 runs to 16 residues. In DNA form, the CDR3 reads TGTGCCAGCTCACCGGTCGGACAGGGGGTAACAGATACGCAGTATTTT. Translating it yields CASSPVGQGVTDTQYF. Together with reference TRBV18 and TRBJ2-3, the CDR3 gives the full variable domain: NAGVMQNPRHLVRRRGQEARLRCSPMKGHSHVYWYRQLPEEGLKFMVYLQKENIIDESGMPKERFSAEFPKEGPSILRIQQVVRGDSAAYFCASSPVGQGVTDTQYFGPGTRLTVL.